This is a list of T cell receptor beta chains from one sample in a study of CD4 and CD8 cells across lung adenocarcinoma regions. Each CDR3 protein gets one entry after TCRdb re-called the PCR reads with MiXCR. This sample has some 22,000 distinct CDR3 sequences, with about 51% found just once. Sequencing input: CD4+ T cells from the center of a lung tumor. The receptors were sampled from a male donor with lung adenocarcinoma. The CD4 and CD8 labels of this study may be unreliable. Both conserved end residues are part of each CDR3. Each record gives: V gene, CDR3 protein.

v_call: TRBV6-2/TRBV6-3; cdr3_aa: CASTQTHRGKKTQYF
v_call: TRBV19; cdr3_aa: CASSSPTSGSKQFF
v_call: TRBV6-1; cdr3_aa: CASSERYNQPQHF
v_call: TRBV6-5; cdr3_aa: CASSYGYAGNTGELFF
v_call: TRBV11-2; cdr3_aa: CAGRGPGAKNMQYF
v_call: TRBV6-1; cdr3_aa: CAGSEQDNQYF
v_call: TRBV6-1; cdr3_aa: CASHLKAASTGKLFF
v_call: TRBV7-2; cdr3_aa: CASSFGQPGETQFF
v_call: TRBV24-1; cdr3_aa: CATSTGLAEQFF
v_call: TRBV5-5; cdr3_aa: CASSLSVGTDTQYF
v_call: TRBV10-2; cdr3_aa: CASSRDRLGYEQYF
v_call: TRBV6-5; cdr3_aa: CASSYQQGRESQHF
v_call: TRBV10-2; cdr3_aa: CASSEVESRETQYF
v_call: TRBV10-2; cdr3_aa: CASSESLNPNTEAFF
v_call: TRBV10-3; cdr3_aa: CAISESPGGTGELFF
v_call: TRBV27; cdr3_aa: CASSSSRGGTNEQFF
v_call: TRBV6-1; cdr3_aa: CASSEGTGSRFLYEQFF
v_call: TRBV7-2; cdr3_aa: CASSFTGSYGYTF
v_call: TRBV10-3; cdr3_aa: CAIGLQSGITGAQYF
v_call: TRBV12-3/TRBV12-4; cdr3_aa: CATSTGTAEQYF
v_call: TRBV6-1; cdr3_aa: CARRLQAVSTDTLFF
v_call: TRBV6-1; cdr3_aa: CASIQRTPRETQYF